Shown below are 21 T cell receptor beta chains from a single sample sequenced in a study of T cell repertoires in cytomegalovirus infection (dated by TCRdb to the late 2010s). Sequencer: Illumina HiSeq 1500. TCRdb itself trimmed the public reads at Q25 with fastp, ran MiXCR and retained productive beta chains. Records with the same CDR3 protein are collapsed into one entry carrying the most frequent genes and DNA. The sample contains fewer than 350,000 distinct CDR3 sequences, roughly a sixth of them found a single time. The ten largest clonotypes hold around 12% of the sample. The sample taken for sequencing was PBMCs. The receptor set was obtained from a human donor in good health (CMV status not recorded). Some clones in this sample may be carry-over from other donors' samples.

The table lists this clonotype with a few counts. The chain couples TRBV4-1 to TRBJ2-2; 10 bases are shared with TRBD1. Trimming at V came to 5 bases and at J to 4 bases, leaving 4 bases not matched to a gene. The CDR3 is 15 amino acids. The germline V gene encodes CDR1 MGHRA and CDR2 YSYEKL. The CDR3 nucleotides read TGCGCCAGCAGCACGACAGGGGGCAGCACCGGGGAGCTGTTTTTT. This translates into CASSTTGGSTGELFF.

This clonotype turned up a few times. This chain joins TRBV6-2 or TRBV6-3 and TRBJ2-1, with 8 bases aligning to TRBD2. This CDR3 is built from 15 residues. Trimming took 5 bases from V and 0 from J; bases not matched to a gene: 3. Germline CDR1 MNHEY, CDR2 SVGEGT. The CDR3 region has the DNA TGTGCCAGCAGTGCCGGGACTAGCTCCTACAATGAGCAGTTCTTC. Its protein product is CASSAGTSSYNEQFF.

The rearrangement joins TRBV4-1 to TRBJ2-2; D is undetermined. CDR1 MGHRA and CDR2 YSYEKL come from the germline V gene. Trimming took 0 bases from V and 9 from J, leaving 20 bases between them. CDR3 length equals 17 residues. The CDR3 is CASSQDPQSELARELFF. In DNA form, the CDR3 reads TGCGCCAGCAGCCAAGATCCCCAGAGTGAGCTTGCCCGGGAGCTGTTTTTT.

This clonotype was recorded at least ten times. The chain has TRBV6-5 and TRBJ2-7; 10 bases are a match to TRBD1. V was clipped by 2 bases and J by 3 bases; unmatched bases: 4. The V gene's germline CDR1 is MNHEY and CDR2 SVGAGI. The CDR3 totals 15 residues. CDR3 nucleotides: TGTGCCAGCAGTTACCGGGACAGGGGCGACTACGAGCAGTACTTC. Residues: CASSYRDRGDYEQYF.

This clonotype showed up just a few times. CDR3 sequence (DNA): TGTGCCAGCAGCTTAACGTTCCAGGGAAACACCGGGGAGCTGTTTTTT. It encodes CASSLTFQGNTGELFF. The gene calls are TRBV7-3 and TRBJ2-2, with D perhaps matching TRBD1 (5 bases). Germline-derived CDR1 and CDR2 are SGHTA and FQGTGA. CDR3 length: 16 residues. V lost 0 bases to trimming and J lost 2 bases, with 10 bases between them.

This clonotype was recorded at least ten times. The chain joins TRBV7-2 to TRBJ2-7, with D unclear. V dropped 4 bases and J dropped 9 bases, with 19 bases sitting between them. Germline assignment: CDR1 SGHTA and CDR2 FQGNSA. The CDR3 has 14 residues. The CDR3 nucleotides are TGTGCCAGCAGCTCCATCGCGCTCGGACCCGGGCAGTACTTC. Its translation is CASSSIALGPGQYF.

This chain joins TRBV7-6 and TRBJ2-7; D might be TRBD2 (6 bases). Germline CDR1 is SGHVS and CDR2 is FNYEAQ. V was cut by 8 bases and J by 5 bases, with 10 bases left in between. This CDR3 spans 11 amino acids. DNA of the CDR3: TGTGCCAGCCTAGCGCAGAACGAGCAGTACTTC. Translating it yields CASLAQNEQYF.

This clonotype was seen repeatedly, ten times or more. The J gene is TRBJ2-7, the V gene TRBV10-3; tentative D call: TRBD2 (5 bases). Germline CDR1 is ENHRY and CDR2 is SYGVKD. The CDR3 extends over 12 amino acids. V was pared by 6 bases and J by 5 bases, with 11 bases between. This CDR3 reads CAISGVTDEQYF. CDR3 coding DNA: TGTGCCATCAGCGGGGTAACGGACGAGCAGTACTTC.

This clonotype was recorded at least ten times. This CDR3 is CASSPTGGVTYEQYF. The DNA of the CDR3 is TGTGCCAGCAGCCCGACAGGGGGGGTAACCTACGAGCAGTACTTC. The V gene is TRBV7-2, the J gene TRBJ2-7, with TRBD1 matching over 9 bases. Germline CDR1 and CDR2: SGHTA and FQGNSA. After removal of 5 bases from V and 2 bases from J, the junction contained 7 bases not matched to a gene. This CDR3 is 15 amino acids long. The variable domain in full, with the rest retrieved from reference TRBV7-2 and TRBJ2-7, is GAGVSQSPSNKVTEKGKDVELRCDPISGHTALYWYRQSLGQGLEFLIYFQGNSAPDKSGLPSDRFSAERTGGSVSTLTIQRTQQEDSAVYLCASSPTGGVTYEQYFGPGTRLTVT.

This chain connects TRBV20-1 to TRBJ2-1, with no clear D. Germline V gene sequence: CDR1 DFQATT, CDR2 SNEGSKA (reference sequence). The V end lost 0 bases, the J end lost 0 bases, and 9 bases lay between the germline ends. The CDR3 length is 15 residues. CDR3 sequence (DNA): TGCAGTGCTAGAGAGGTGGGCGGCTCCTACAATGAGCAGTTCTTC. It codes for CSAREVGGSYNEQFF.

This clonotype was recorded many times. The chain recombines TRBV7-9 with TRBJ1-1; maybe TRBD1 (5 bases). The CDR3 length is 15 residues. Trimming cost V 5 bases and J 1 base, with 14 bases left between them. Germline CDR1 and CDR2: SEHNR and FQNEAQ (reference sequence). CDR3 in amino acids: CASSLGGGGNTEAFF. In DNA form, the CDR3 reads TGTGCCAGCAGCCTGGGTGGGGGAGGGAACACTGAAGCTTTCTTT.

This clonotype has more than one count but fewer than ten. The V and J genes are TRBV28 and TRBJ2-3; unclear D gene. The CDR3 runs to 13 residues. Germline lookup yields CDR1 MDHEN and CDR2 SYDVKM. Trimming cost V 5 bases and J 6 bases, with 12 bases left between them. The CDR3 is CASSTQTPDTQYF. CDR3 bases: TGTGCCAGCAGTACCCAGACTCCGGATACGCAGTATTTT.

Many counts were recorded for this clonotype. CDR3 nucleotides: TGTGCCAGCAGCCTAAGGGGTCACACCGGGGAGCTGTTTTTT. Translated: CASSLRGHTGELFF. The chain recombines TRBV7-2 with TRBJ2-2; possible D gene TRBD1, 5 bases. There are 14 residues in the CDR3. V lost 5 bases to trimming and J lost 3 bases, with 10 bases between them. Germline V CDR1 and CDR2: SGHTA, FQGNSA.

This clonotype has a count of ten or more. The genes are TRBV7-9 and TRBJ1-2; D is uncertain. Germline loops: CDR1 SEHNR, CDR2 FQNEAQ (reference sequence). The CDR3 contains 11 residues. The V end was cut by 0 bases, the J end by 6 bases, with 2 bases between. CDR3 sequence reads: CASSLAHGYTF. The CDR3 DNA sequence: TGTGCCAGCAGCTTAGCCCATGGCTACACCTTC.

This clonotype was seen more than once but under ten times. This chain connects TRBV4-1 to TRBJ1-5; 9 bases match TRBD1. Trimming took 0 bases from V and 6 from J; bases not matched to a gene: 6. Looked up from germline, CDR1 is MGHRA and CDR2 is YSYEKL. CDR3 length equals 16 residues. The CDR3 sequence: CASSQDPGQGIQPQHF. The CDR3 coding sequence is TGCGCCAGCAGCCAAGATCCTGGACAGGGGATTCAGCCCCAGCATTTT.

This chain joins TRBV2 and TRBJ2-2; 8 bases are shared with TRBD1. V was clipped by 7 bases and J by 3 bases; unmatched bases: 4. Germline loops: CDR1 SNHLY, CDR2 FYNNEI. The CDR3 length is 14 residues. The CDR3 nucleotides are TGTGCCAGCACAGGACAGGGATACACCGGGGAGCTGTTTTTT. Translated: CASTGQGYTGELFF. Together with reference TRBV2 and TRBJ2-2, the CDR3 gives the full variable domain: EPEVTQTPSHQVTQMGQEVILRCVPISNHLYFYWYRQILGQKVEFLVSFYNNEISEKSEIFDDQFSVERPDGSNFTLKIRSTKLEDSAMYFCASTGQGYTGELFFGEGSRLTVL.

This clonotype was seen many times. The chain is built from TRBV4-3 and TRBJ2-2; D may be TRBD1 (5 bases). V shed 0 bases and J shed 4 bases, with 9 bases lying between them. The CDR3 extends over 15 amino acids. Germline V gene data show CDR1 as LGHNA and CDR2 as YSLEER. As DNA, the CDR3 is TGCGCCAGCAGCCAAGATCAGGGTTCCACCGGGGAGCTGTTTTTT. Translation gives CASSQDQGSTGELFF.

There are a few counts of this clonotype. This sequence joins TRBV7-9 and TRBJ1-3; D remains ambiguous. CDR1 SEHNR and CDR2 FQNEAQ come from the germline V gene (reference sequence). The CDR3 is 12 residues long. With 4 bases removed from V and 8 bases from J, the gap between germline ends came to 9 bases. The CDR3 nucleotides are TGTGCCAGCAGCTCAAGGGTGGACACCATATATTTT. Translating gives CASSSRVDTIYF.

This clonotype was observed at least ten times. The V call is TRBV27, the J call TRBJ1-2; 9 bases align to TRBD1. The germline CDR1 and CDR2 sequences are MNHEY and SMNVEV (reference sequence). The CDR3 runs 15 residues. J lost 5 bases, V lost 5 bases, and 9 bases had no gene match. CDR3 sequence reads: CASSTRQGELYGYTF. The CDR3 DNA reads TGTGCCAGCAGTACCAGACAGGGGGAGCTTTATGGCTACACCTTC.

V gene TRBV7-9 combines with J gene TRBJ2-5; D gene unclear. V was clipped by 2 bases and J by 5 bases, with 12 bases between them. CDR1 and CDR2 (germline): SEHNR, FQNEAQ (reference sequence). The length of the CDR3 is 14 residues. The DNA for the CDR3 is TGTGCCAGCAGCTTAACGAAAGGGTATGAGACCCAGTACTTC. Residues: CASSLTKGYETQYF. Combining the CDR3 with reference TRBV7-9 and TRBJ2-5 gives the whole variable domain DTGVSQNPRHKITKRGQNVTFRCDPISEHNRLYWYRQTLGQGPEFLTYFQNEAQLEKSRLLSDRFSAERPKGSFSTLEIQRTEQGDSAMYLCASSLTKGYETQYFGPGTRLLVL.

V is TRBV2 and J is TRBJ2-2; D uncertain. Germline-derived CDR1 and CDR2 are SNHLY and FYNNEI. Between the trimmed V and J ends, which lost 7 bases and 7 bases, there was a span of 10 bases. The CDR3 has 12 amino acids. CDR3: CASNGFLGELFF. Written as DNA, the CDR3 is TGTGCCAGCAATGGGTTTCTCGGGGAGCTGTTTTTT.